This T cell receptor beta chain was sequenced for a study of glioma-infiltrating T cells after dendritic cell vaccination. In the study overall: Autologous tumor lysate-pulsed dendritic cell vaccination was given between about 2003 and 2013.

The CDR3 sequence is 18 residues long. The V and J ends lost 6 bases and 3 bases, in that order; junction bases with no gene match: 14. Germline V gives CDR1 KGHSH, CDR2 LQKENI. Selection required adequate fresh-frozen tumor tissue plus more than two years' survival data. Isocitrate dehydrogenase mutation was absent in all glioblastoma patients. Profiling relied on immunoSEQ multiplex PCR, and the TCRdb table lists in-frame clones only, not all of them. Seen here are under 130,000 clones, approximately 80% observed once, and the top ten hold 9.5% to 15%. The rearrangement joins TRBV18 to TRBJ1-3; TRBD1 matches 10 bases. The starting material was blood, obtained before dendritic cell vaccination. The TCR was taken from a human donor with glioblastoma. CDR3 in amino acids: CASSPSSPGTGVGNTIYF. The DNA of the CDR3 is TGTGCCAGCTCGCCCTCTAGCCCCGGGACAGGGGTTGGAAACACCATATATTTT.